This TCR beta chain came from a study of cytomegalovirus exposure and HLA in healthy donors (dated by TCRdb to about 2017). Study-wide context: An earlier analysis of approximately 550 of the donors reported approximately 290 Gb of sequence data and 117 million unique TCR beta sequences from some 180 million T cells. Roughly 300 gigabases of sequencing data and around 85 million unique TCR sequences made up an early release that covered some 640 HLA-typed donors. The genetic ancestry cluster associated with self-reported Caucasian donors included about 84% of the 398 genotyped donors. The aim of the study was to test whether cataloging public T cell receptors could identify signatures of past pathogen exposure. The T cell repertoires of roughly 660 subjects were profiled by immunosequencing and related to cytomegalovirus serostatus. A separate validation cohort of 90 to 150 different subjects was used in addition to the 666-subject first cohort. To predict cytomegalovirus infection status, the study brought together high-throughput TCR immunosequencing, statistical association of individual TCRs with disease status, and machine learning. A later analysis re-examined previously published TCR beta repertoires from 610 or so donors and added high-resolution HLA genotyping to investigate patterns of TCR occurrence. In the later analysis, no new phenotypic data were used to find candidate immune exposures; instead, reliance was placed on TCR beta sequences and their occurrence across donors. An earlier analysis of around 640 of the donors used high-throughput TCR beta sequencing to judge whether each TCR beta V gene segment behaved as functional or pseudogenic. Alongside the repertoire data, information on donor age, sex, ethnicity and CMV serostatus was compiled. A later genetic analysis took genome-wide SNP genotypes for about 55% of the 666 donors and used that subset as a discovery cohort. Every discovery cohort repertoire had been produced on one sequencing platform. Both class I and class II loci were covered by HLA typing, at four-digit resolution. Typing coverage varied by locus: roughly 620-640 donors for A, B, C, DRB1 and DQB1; more than 500 for DQA1; approximately 610 for DPA1; approximately 490 for DPB1. A handful of DR-DQ haplotypes were handled as single units for association and clustering because linkage in the cohort was strong. Among roughly 400 genotyped donors of the cohort, an average of around 240,000 unique TCR beta nucleotide sequences was sequenced per donor, of which 15% to 20% were non-productive.

Results the study describes overall, beyond this receptor: Presence/absence analyses assumed roughly uniform sequencing depth across donors, an assumption that may not hold. A further reported finding was that TCR beta sequences accurately predicted the HLA-A and HLA-B alleles for most subjects in the first cohort. Immune exposure information for the cohort was limited to CMV serostatus. At a false discovery rate of 0.05, a later analysis linked some 18,000 TCR beta sequences to specific HLA alleles. Most CMV-associated TCR beta chains appeared to be HLA-restricted in a later analysis, and the HLA associations seemed to be driven largely by CMV exposure. Cytomegalovirus status was reported to be diagnosed by the classifier with high specificity and sensitivity in both the original and validation cohorts. When HLA alleles, especially DR and DQ, strongly co-occurred, TCR associations were difficult to assign to individual alleles. A later analysis found that HLA-associated TCR beta chains were more clonally expanded and had lower generation probabilities than equally common non-associated chains. A group of highly shared sequence variants was considered likely to be a technical artifact of the sequencing pipeline. In a later analysis, the rate of TCR association differed among HLA loci, with DRB1 alleles having the most associated TCRs and HLA-C alleles having the fewest. Some IMGT-functional V segments, including TRBV6-2 and TRBV6-3, could not be told apart with the 87-base-pair reads, so those segments were excluded. Over 15 rarely observed V segments, including chromosome 9 orphons, were excluded from the earlier analysis of some 590 of the donors because counts were too low. In the study, about 150 TCR beta chains were listed as associated with cytomegalovirus. An association between a missense DCLRE1C variant and V-gene and J-gene trimming of TCR beta chains was found in a later genetic analysis and replicated in an independent cohort. According to a later genetic analysis, donors in an Asian-associated ancestry cluster had fewer N-insertions in productive TCRs than the approximately 650-donor mean. Broadly in line with IMGT annotations, most TCR beta V segments showed up in productive rearrangements about 87% or about 30% of the time in an earlier analysis of several hundred of the donors. Across donors, most TCR sequences were observed very rarely, whereas some public TCRs were present in many individuals. A few of the identified cytomegalovirus-associated TCR beta chains were confirmed in vitro to be specific for cytomegalovirus antigens. A later analysis reported that several top co-occurrence clusters appeared linked to parvovirus B19, influenza, CMV and Epstein-Barr virus. This cohort had only TCR beta chains sequenced, and the lack of alpha or paired-chain data limited which features could be detected. Correlated functional status among segregating V segments might reflect linkage disequilibrium, but an unknown experimental factor could not be ruled out. The authors suggested that the approach could potentially be extended to other disease states and immunological phenotypes. Because HLA typing was missing for some donors at each locus, association tests included only the typed subset.

Germline trimming amounts to 4 bases on V and 4 bases on J, with 3 as the count of junction bases outside the gene matches. Measured from the cysteine to the phenylalanine, the CDR3 is 15 residues long. CDR3 DNA only is kept here, 45 bases in frame from base 1. CDR1 and CDR2 are read off the germline V gene as LGHNA and YNFKEQ. A note on this clone: The antigen this receptor binds is unknown.

The cohort was made up of under 800 healthy bone marrow donors. Cohort members were all nominally healthy when sampled, although unrecorded immune exposures were likely present. The donor tested CMV seronegative and was one of the 352 seronegative cohort members. A peripheral blood sample was provided by each donor, and peripheral blood mononuclear cells were used for TCR beta sequencing. Genomic DNA was extracted from the blood cell samples with the Qiagen DNeasy Blood Extraction Kit. The library was generated by the immunoSEQ multiplex PCR assay. The multiplex PCR relied on a mix of 60 forward primers for TCR Vbeta segments and 13 reverse primers for TCR Jbeta segments. The CDR3 region of rearranged TCR beta genes was amplified from genomic DNA with a multiplex PCR assay. On the Illumina HiSeq System, the amplified TCR beta libraries were sequenced as 87-base-pair reads. In the authors' own workflow: A later analysis tallied 75 million to 85 million unique TCR beta chains across the 550 to 850 repertoires, and some 10 million of those chains were shared by two or more donors. Raw reads were error-corrected and collapsed into unique sequences with a nearest-neighbor algorithm that merged closely related sequences to remove PCR and sequencing errors. To assign V, D and J gene segments, CDR3 sequences were aligned to IMGT reference sequences. For a sequence to be retained, a match of at least six nucleotides was required to both a V gene segment and a J gene segment. Rearrangements were called productive when the CDR3 lacked stop codons and stayed in frame with V and J; all others were non-productive. CDR3 was defined by IMGT convention, running from the second conserved V-encoded cysteine to the conserved J-encoded phenylalanine. The earlier analysis of about 610 of the donors excluded any sequence lacking an unambiguous match to a single V gene segment. An earlier analysis of just under 600 of the donors called V segments functional above 56.7% productive rearrangements and segregating when the between-donor standard deviation exceeded 5%. A statistical classification framework was built for diagnosing cytomegalovirus status from the catalog of TCR beta chain sequences. In a later analysis, TCR nucleotide sequences were compared against IMGT/GENE-DB human TR gene sequences so that V and J genes could be assigned. Using the TCRdist pipeline, a later analysis assigned CDR3 sequences along with most-parsimonious VDJ recombination scenarios. In a later analysis, each TCR beta chain was defined by its CDR3 amino acid sequence together with its V-gene family, and reads without a unique V-gene family were excluded. As a way to deal with suspected cross-contamination and a sequencing artifact, a later analysis dropped roughly 620 nucleotide sequences that were highly shared and had low generation probability. A later analysis calculated a clonal expansion index for each public chain from normalized within-repertoire ranks of inferred template counts. A later analysis computed generation probabilities with a VDJ recombination model fitted to out-of-frame rearrangements, and checked the results against IGoR. A later analysis scored TCR-TCR, TCR-HLA and TCR-CMV co-occurrence with hypergeometric tests, applying a repertoire-size bias correction to TCR pairs. False discovery rates were estimated in a later analysis by permuting HLA or CMV assignments 20 times. A later analysis grouped co-occurring TCRs with DBSCAN, adding TCRdist sequence similarity when clustering within HLA-allele-positive subsets. Repertoires with fewer than 30,000 or more than 120,000 public chains were left out of co-occurrence clustering, as were about 5 repertoires with anomalous nucleotide sharing. TCRdb's version of the immuneACCESS table is confined to in-frame rearrangements and falls short of the full clone set. An unresolved V gene accounts for under half of the shortfall where checked; the remainder is of unknown origin. The V and J calls and the clone size are those of that table, but D and trimming were determined from the DNA. The table for this sample records some 43,000 clones. Approximately 2% of the sample goes to the ten largest clones.

The source material was PBMCs. The receptor was derived from a woman in her twenties or thirties in good health and CMV-seronegative. The sequence is built from TRBV4-2 and TRBJ2-3, and 12 junctional nucleotides match TRBD1. The CDR3 in this case is CASSPGQGASDTQYF. The nucleotide sequence reads as follows: TGTGCCAGCAGCCCGGGACAGGGGGCCTCAGATACGCAGTATTTT.